This T cell receptor beta chain comes out of a study of CD8+ T cells in alopecia areata. Study-wide context: Twice daily, treated patients received 5 to 10 mg of oral tofacitinib.

Samples from alopecia areata patients were lesional scalp punch biopsies and peripheral blood. Sequencing relied on a cDNA template that was reverse transcribed from extracted RNA. Produced via immunoSEQ multiplex PCR; TCRdb's table is partial and in-frame only. The sample yields 90,000 to 150,000 clones, less than 45% seen once. Only a few counts were recorded for this clone. J was trimmed by 7 bases and V by 3 bases; bases with no gene match: 5. The CDR3 is made up of 13 amino acids. Germline assignment: CDR1 GTSNPN and CDR2 SVGIG (reference sequence). What was sequenced was CD4+ T cells sorted from blood. This clonotype originated in a human donor with alopecia areata. V usage is TRBV30 and J usage is TRBJ1-4; 7 bases match TRBD1. The CDR3 reads CAWSWGQFEKLFF. Here the CDR3 DNA reads TGTGCCTGGAGCTGGGGACAGTTTGAAAAACTGTTTTTT.